This is a list of T cell receptor beta chains from one sample in a study of cytomegalovirus exposure and HLA in healthy donors. TCRdb's table, derived via immunoSEQ multiplex PCR, lists solely in-frame clones and lacks some. Of some 110,000 clones listed, approximately 88% were seen once; the top ten hold more than 1.5%. Sequencing was carried out using PBMCs. The receptors come from a man between 18 and 29 years old in good health and CMV-seronegative. The CDR3 runs from the conserved cysteine through the conserved F or W. The D gene is left open where the match is weak.

v_gene,j_gene,d_gene,CDR3aa,CDR3nt
TRBV5-1,TRBJ2-7,TRBD1,CASTQAEPGTGGSEQYF,TGCGCCAGCACCCAAGCGGAACCCGGGACAGGGGGCTCCGAGCAGTACTTC
TRBV6-5,TRBJ2-7,.,CASSVGGPNEQYF,TGTGCCAGCAGTGTCGGGGGACCGAACGAGCAGTACTTC
TRBV18,TRBJ2-7,TRBD1,CASSPRDRHYEQYF,TGTGCCAGCTCACCCCGGGACAGACATTACGAGCAGTACTTC
TRBV6-5,TRBJ1-2,.,CASSYTGDYGYTF,TGTGCCAGCAGTTACACGGGGGACTATGGCTACACCTTC
TRBV9,TRBJ2-5,TRBD1,CASSATGLETQYF,TGTGCCAGCAGCGCGACAGGGCTGGAGACCCAGTACTTC
TRBV7-8,TRBJ1-2,.,CASSLSGNSYGYTF,TGTGCCAGCAGCTTATCAGGGAATAGCTATGGCTACACCTTC
TRBV15,TRBJ1-4,TRBD1,CATSRDRSGGGGEKLFF,TGTGCCACCAGCAGAGATCGGTCAGGGGGCGGTGGGGAAAAACTGTTTTTT
TRBV6-5,TRBJ2-7,.,CASSPGVGGYEQYF,TGTGCCAGCAGTCCCGGGGTAGGGGGCTACGAGCAGTACTTC
TRBV28,TRBJ1-1,.,CASTVLGQGIKNTEAFF,TGTGCCAGCACCGTTCTGGGGCAGGGTATAAAGAACACTGAAGCTTTCTTT
TRBV6-4,TRBJ2-1,.,CASKAGDSDEQFF,TGTGCCAGCAAAGCGGGGGACAGCGATGAGCAGTTCTTC
TRBV7-2,TRBJ1-2,TRBD1,CASSRRTGEDGYTF,TGTGCCAGCAGCAGAAGGACAGGCGAGGATGGCTACACCTTC
TRBV27,TRBJ1-6,TRBD1,CASSLQGAINSPLHF,TGTGCCAGCAGTTTGCAGGGGGCAATTAATTCACCCCTCCACTTT
TRBV30,TRBJ2-2,TRBD1,CAWRTGGNTGELFF,TGTGCCTGGCGGACAGGGGGGAACACCGGGGAGCTGTTTTTT
TRBV25-1,TRBJ1-2,TRBD1,CASSEIRDRGCPNYGYTF,TGTGCCAGCAGTGAAATCCGGGACAGGGGATGCCCTAACTATGGCTACACCTTC
TRBV11-2,TRBJ2-1,.,CASSTHRGSSYNEQFF,TGTGCCAGCAGCACGCACCGGGGGTCTTCCTACAATGAGCAGTTCTTC
TRBV25-1,TRBJ1-3,.,CASSDSVPNTIYF,TGTGCCAGCAGTGACTCGGTGCCAAACACCATATATTTT
TRBV5-1,TRBJ1-1,.,CASSGTGLAEAFF,TGCGCCAGCAGCGGAACAGGGTTGGCTGAAGCTTTCTTT
TRBV6-1,TRBJ1-1,.,CASSGYTANTEAFF,TGTGCCAGCAGTGGATACACAGCGAACACTGAAGCTTTCTTT
TRBV2,TRBJ2-1,.,CASSGVSETYNEQFF,TGTGCCAGCAGTGGCGTCAGCGAAACCTACAATGAGCAGTTCTTC
TRBV7-2,TRBJ1-6,.,CASRGGVGNSPLHF,TGTGCCAGTAGGGGGGGCGTCGGGAATTCACCCCTCCACTTT
TRBV11-2,TRBJ1-6,.,CASSLDRERSPLHF,TGTGCCAGCAGCTTAGACAGGGAACGTTCACCCCTCCACTTT
TRBV5-5,TRBJ1-1,.,CASSAVGDLEAFF,TGTGCCAGCAGCGCGGTCGGGGACTTGGAAGCTTTCTTT
TRBV2,TRBJ2-7,.,CASSEGGSYEQYF,TGTGCCAGCAGTGAAGGGGGCAGCTACGAGCAGTACTTC
TRBV18,TRBJ2-1,.,CASSWRARFNEQFF,TGTGCCAGCTCATGGCGGGCACGTTTCAATGAGCAGTTCTTC
TRBV6-5,TRBJ1-1,TRBD1,CASSPGQFMNTEAFF,TGTGCCAGCAGTCCGGGACAGTTCATGAACACTGAAGCTTTCTTT